The 21 T cell receptor beta chains in this list originate from one sample, sequenced in a study of cytomegalovirus exposure and HLA in healthy donors. PCR amplification relied on 60 Vbeta primers (plus 13 Jbeta primers). Sequenced by immunoSEQ multiplex PCR; TCRdb stores in-frame clones only, minus some. The sample records about 130,000 clones, 80% being singletons. Sequencing was done on a sample of PBMCs. The receptors here all came from a young man in good health.

The V and J genes are TRBV29-1 and TRBJ1-6; 9 bases map to TRBD1. The CDR3 is 14 residues long. Losses at the gene ends were 7 bases for V and 9 bases for J; bases not matched to a gene: 10. Germline-derived CDR1 and CDR2 are SQVTM and ANQGSEA. As DNA, the CDR3 is TGCAGCGCTCGATCTGCGGACAGGGGTTCACCCCTCCACTTT. Protein: CSARSADRGSPLHF.

This chain joins TRBV18 and TRBJ2-5, with D tentatively TRBD2 (6 bases). V was trimmed by 2 bases and J by 8 bases, leaving 21 bases between them. Germline-derived CDR1 and CDR2 are KGHSH and LQKENI. The CDR3 consists of 16 residues. DNA for the CDR3: TGTGCCAGCTCACCAGGTTCGCCCGGGGGAAGAGAAACCCAGTACTTC. It encodes CASSPGSPGGRETQYF.

The chain links TRBV9 to TRBJ2-2, with TRBD1 matching 7 bases. This CDR3 is built from 16 residues. Germline-derived CDR1 and CDR2 are SGDLS and YYNGEE. Trimming cost V 3 bases and J 0 bases; bases outside gene matches: 5. The CDR3 sequence is CASSAPTGTNTGELFF. CDR3 sequence (DNA): TGTGCCAGCAGCGCCCCGACAGGGACGAACACCGGGGAGCTGTTTTTT.

This chain connects TRBV29-1 to TRBJ2-7, with 10 bases matching TRBD2. The CDR3 runs 16 residues. CDR1 SQVTM and CDR2 ANQGSEA come from the germline V gene. J was trimmed by 2 bases and V by 4 bases; bases with no gene match: 11. CDR3 loop: CSVVASGSFVTYEQYF. The CDR3 DNA reads as TGCAGCGTTGTGGCTAGCGGGAGCTTCGTTACCTACGAGCAGTACTTC.

This clone was picked up one time. This chain links TRBV5-1 with TRBJ2-3; TRBD1 agrees at 8 bases. The germline V gene encodes CDR1 SGHRS and CDR2 YFSETQ. V lost 4 bases to trimming and J lost 3 bases; unmatched junction nucleotides: 4. The CDR3 is 14 residues long. CDR3 loop: CASSTDRGTDTQYF. DNA of the CDR3: TGCGCCAGCAGCACTGACAGGGGTACAGATACGCAGTATTTT.

V gene TRBV5-1 combines with J gene TRBJ2-5; TRBD1 agrees at 8 bases. The end of the DNA aligns better with TRBJ2-7, so the J call may be wrong. This CDR3 contains 16 residues. The germline V gene has CDR1 SGHRS and CDR2 YFSETQ. In DNA form, the CDR3 reads TGCGCCAGCAGCCCGACATCGACAGGGGCACCATACGAGCAGTACTTC. Encoded protein: CASSPTSTGAPYEQYF.

The V gene is TRBV4-2, the J gene TRBJ2-1; 7 bases agree with TRBD2. The ends lost 0 bases at V and 5 bases at J; junction bases unmatched: 7. This CDR3 spans 16 amino acids. Germline lookup yields CDR1 LGHNA and CDR2 YNFKEQ. Written as DNA, the CDR3 is TGTGCCAGCAGCCAAGAGGTGGGAGGGACTAACAATGAGCAGTTCTTC. It is translated as CASSQEVGGTNNEQFF.

This clone has only a few counts. The junction departs from the called germline gene at one end, perhaps through a read error. The same CDR3 also results from other DNA sequences found in this sample. The V gene is TRBV4-1, the J gene TRBJ2-1; 11 positions match TRBD1. The germline CDR1 and CDR2 sequences are MGHRA and YSYEKL. This CDR3 has 16 residues. CDR3 in amino acids: CASSQDGTGGYNEQFF. CDR3 sequence (DNA): TGTGCCAGCAGCCAAGATGGGACAGGGGGCTACAATGAGCAGTTCTTC.

The chain joins TRBV4-1 to TRBJ2-1; tentatively, D is TRBD2 (5 bases). CDR3 length: 17 residues. CDR1 MGHRA and CDR2 YSYEKL come from the germline V gene. V was shortened by 2 bases and J by 6 bases, with 20 bases between the two germline ends. The CDR3 DNA is TGCGCCAGCAGCCAAAGCGGTATGGTGCTAACGACCAATGAGCAGTTCTTC. Its protein is CASSQSGMVLTTNEQFF.

The chain has TRBV28 and TRBJ1-2, with D perhaps matching TRBD1 (6 bases). Germline CDR1 reads MDHEN; CDR2 reads SYDVKM. The V and J ends lost 1 base and 4 bases respectively, with 13 bases between them. The CDR3 loop spans 15 amino acids. CDR3 sequence: CASSLFGGASYGYTF. The CDR3 DNA follows: TGTGCCAGCAGTTTATTTGGGGGCGCAAGCTATGGCTACACCTTC.

The V gene is TRBV7-3, the J gene TRBJ1-6; D not certain. CDR1 and CDR2 (germline): SGHTA, FQGTGA. This CDR3 is built from 15 residues. V dropped 0 bases and J dropped 8 bases, with 11 bases sitting between them. The DNA for the CDR3 is TGTGCCAGCAGCTTAACCCCCCTAGGAGATTCACCCCTCCACTTT. Its protein is CASSLTPLGDSPLHF.

This sequence joins TRBV30 and TRBJ1-1; a weak D match, TRBD1 (5 bases). The CDR3 runs 15 residues. The V and J ends lost 0 bases and 1 base respectively, with 12 bases between them. Germline V gene sequence: CDR1 GTSNPN, CDR2 SVGIG (reference sequence). This CDR3 reads CAWSVVRGRNTEAFF. Written as DNA, the CDR3 is TGTGCCTGGAGTGTAGTCCGGGGGAGGAACACTGAAGCTTTCTTT.

The chain recombines TRBV21-1 with TRBJ1-2. TRBV21-1 represents a pseudogene. This CDR3 has 15 amino acids. CDR3 sequence reads: CASSMNPGGDYGYTF. CDR3 sequence (DNA): TGTGCCAGCAGCATGAATCCCGGTGGTGACTATGGCTACACCTTC.

This sequence joins TRBV15 and TRBJ1-3; 10 bases map to TRBD1. The V segment lost 0 bases and the J segment 7 bases; nucleotides outside the gene matches: 12. The CDR3 is made up of 18 amino acids. Germline CDR1 is LNHNV and CDR2 is YYDKDF (reference sequence). The CDR3 DNA is TGTGCCACCAGCAGAGAAAGGGGGACAGGGGCTTTGCGGAACACCATATATTTT. It specifies CATSRERGTGALRNTIYF.

The genes are TRBV18 and TRBJ2-7; 11 nucleotides match TRBD1. Germline trimming cut 0 bases from V and 5 bases from J; bases unmatched to any gene: 3. CDR3 length equals 15 residues. The germline V gene has CDR1 KGHSH and CDR2 LQKENI. The CDR3 here is CASSPPTGQGDEQYF. The CDR3 nucleotides are TGTGCCAGCTCACCACCGACGGGACAGGGGGACGAGCAGTACTTC.

V gene TRBV7-3 combines with J gene TRBJ1-4; possibly TRBD1 for D (6 bases). This CDR3 region has 15 residues. The germline V gene has CDR1 SGHTA and CDR2 FQGTGA. With 0 bases removed from V and 7 bases from J, the gap between germline ends came to 12 bases. The CDR3 sequence: CASSLTGGRGEKLFF. The CDR3 nucleotides are TGTGCCAGCAGCTTAACCGGGGGGCGAGGTGAAAAACTGTTTTTT.

The chain combines TRBV27 with TRBJ2-1, with 12 bases aligning to TRBD1. Germline V gene lookup returns CDR1 MNHEY and CDR2 SMNVEV (reference sequence). Trimming at V came to 3 bases and at J to 6 bases, leaving 6 bases not matched to a gene. The CDR3 spans 16 residues. The CDR3 sequence is CASSFGTGGGRNEQFF. The CDR3 DNA follows: TGTGCCAGCAGTTTCGGGACAGGGGGCGGTCGCAATGAGCAGTTCTTC.

The chain uses TRBV7-3 and TRBJ2-3, with 7 bases lining up with TRBD2. Germline CDR1 and CDR2: SGHTA and FQGTGA. Losses at the gene ends were 8 bases for V and 0 bases for J; bases not matched to a gene: 2. The CDR3 covers 13 residues. CDR3 sequence (DNA): TGTGCCAGCGGGGGGGGGAGCACAGATACGCAGTATTTT. It specifies CASGGGSTDTQYF.

Only a few counts were recorded for this clone. The chain is built from TRBV15 and TRBJ2-1; 9 bases fit TRBD2. The length of the CDR3 is 15 residues. Per the germline V gene, CDR1 is LNHNV and CDR2 is YYDKDF (reference sequence). With 5 bases clipped from V and 8 bases from J, the junction kept 10 bases outside the gene matches. The CDR3 coding sequence is TGTGCCACCAGCCCCTTGCGGGAGGGCGTGGATGAGCAGTTCTTC. Translation: CATSPLREGVDEQFF.

This sequence joins TRBV28 and TRBJ1-5; 7 bases fit TRBD1. The CDR3 contains 15 residues. The V segment lost 7 bases and the J segment 1 base; nucleotides outside the gene matches: 7. Germline lookup yields CDR1 MDHEN and CDR2 SYDVKM. The CDR3 DNA reads as TGTGCCAGCAATCCGACAGGGCTCAGCAATCAGCCCCAGCATTTT. Its translation is CASNPTGLSNQPQHF.

This chain joins TRBV11-2 and TRBJ1-5, with 7 bases lining up with TRBD1. The CDR3 runs 15 residues. Germline CDR1 SGHAT, CDR2 FQNNGV. Unmatched junction bases numbered 4, after V lost 5 bases and J lost 0 bases. The CDR3: CASSLGQHSNQPQHF. In nucleotides, the CDR3 is TGTGCCAGCAGCCTGGGACAGCATAGCAATCAGCCCCAGCATTTT.